Sequencing of this T cell receptor beta chain was carried out in a study of cytomegalovirus exposure and HLA in healthy donors. Germline assignment: CDR1 MNHEY and CDR2 SMNVEV (reference sequence). The V end lost 3 bases, the J end lost 4 bases, and 7 bases lay between the germline ends. The CDR3 spans 13 residues. The study ran its PCR with 60 Vbeta and 13 Jbeta primers. Per the study methods: Among the unique TCR beta chains that a later analysis counted, about 81 million in all, about 11 million were shared. The assay was immunoSEQ multiplex PCR, and TCRdb's table has in-frame clones only and misses some. V and J calls and clone size are given by that table; D and trimming were obtained from the DNA. Among roughly 160,000 clones listed, 70% to 80% were seen once.

This clonotype originated in a man aged 30-40 years in good health and CMV-seropositive. The genes are TRBV27 and TRBJ1-5; D gene unclear. What was sequenced was PBMCs. In DNA form, the CDR3 reads TGTGCCAGCAGTTTCCGGGGAAATCAGCCCCAGCATTTT. Its protein is CASSFRGNQPQHF.